Presented here are 28 T cell receptor beta chains from one specimen sequenced in a study of CD8 T cells in Susac syndrome (dated by TCRdb to about 2019). Receptor libraries were prepared by the immunoSEQ multiplex PCR assay. RNA was extracted with the RNeasy kit and 0.5 to 1 ug was reverse transcribed using random hexamers. The public reads were reanalyzed by TCRdb: fastp trimming at Q25, MiXCR alignment, in-frame beta chains only. Rows are unified per CDR3 protein, each entry keeping the most common DNA and genes. A total of about 300,000 distinct CDR3 sequences appear in this sample, more than 75% of them only once. The ten largest clonotypes hold about 0.11% of the sample. Sequenced material: CD8+ T cells from PBMCs. The source of these receptors is a human donor with multiple sclerosis.

This clonotype was counted once. A read error may produce the germline difference seen at one junction end. The CDR3 sequence is CATSPDPGLKFF. The CDR3 bases are TGTGCCACCTCACCAGATCCAGGACTAAAGTTCTTC. The gene calls are TRBV18 and TRBJ2-1; TRBD2 is a possible D gene (6 bases). Germline CDR1 and CDR2: KGHSH and LQKENI. This CDR3 has 12 residues.

This chain joins TRBV2 and TRBJ2-2, with D possibly matching TRBD2 (6 bases). This CDR3 spans 17 amino acids. Deletions cut 7 bases from V and 0 bases from J, with 18 bases between. Looked up from germline, CDR1 is SNHLY and CDR2 is FYNNEI. CDR3 DNA: TGTGCCAGCACCTCCCAAAGGGACTCCACGAACACCGGGGAGCTGTTTTTT. Protein sequence: CASTSQRDSTNTGELFF.

The V gene is TRBV9, the J gene TRBJ2-7; D might be TRBD1 (6 bases). V lost 0 bases and J lost 0, with 13 bases in between. This CDR3 contains 16 residues. CDR1 is SGDLS, CDR2 YYNGEE, per germline. The CDR3 protein is CASSVAQGGSSYEQYF. CDR3 nucleotides: TGTGCCAGCAGCGTAGCTCAAGGGGGTAGCTCCTACGAGCAGTACTTC.

The gene calls are TRBV3-1 and TRBJ1-3, with D unclear. This CDR3 has 15 amino acids. Between the trimmed V and J ends, which lost 0 bases and 0 bases, there was a span of 6 bases. Looked up from germline, CDR1 is LGHDT and CDR2 is YNNKEL (reference sequence). CDR3 coding DNA: TGTGCCAGCAGCCAAGACCAGAGCTCTGGAAACACCATATATTTT. It yields the protein CASSQDQSSGNTIYF.

This clonotype appeared a single time. The V call is TRBV6-2 or TRBV6-3, the J call TRBJ2-1; 12 nucleotides line up with TRBD2. Germline V gives CDR1 MNHEY, CDR2 SVGEGT. After removal of 5 bases from V and 9 bases from J, the junction contained 11 bases not matched to a gene. The CDR3 runs to 16 residues. The CDR3 region has the DNA TGTGCCAGCAGTCCTTCATTAGGACTAGCGGGATTTGAGCAGTTCTTC. Residues: CASSPSLGLAGFEQFF.

V is TRBV6-2 or TRBV6-3 and J is TRBJ2-2; TRBD2 matches at 7 bases. V gave up 4 bases and J gave up 3 bases; unmatched junction bases: 14. CDR1 MNHEY and CDR2 SVGEGT come from the germline V gene. The CDR3 consists of 18 residues. The CDR3 bases are TGTGCCAGCAGTTCCTCAGTCGGGAGGAGGTCGTACACCGGGGAGCTGTTTTTT. Amino acid sequence: CASSSSVGRRSYTGELFF.

The J gene is TRBJ2-1, the V gene TRBV7-9, with TRBD2 identical over 11 bases. Germline loops: CDR1 SEHNR, CDR2 FQNEAQ (reference sequence). With V trimmed by 4 bases and J by 4 bases, 6 bases remained unmatched. This CDR3 region has 16 residues. As DNA, the CDR3 is TGTGCCAGCAGCTACACCCTAGCGGGAGGTTACAATGAGCAGTTCTTC. Encoded protein: CASSYTLAGGYNEQFF.

The genes are TRBV25-1 and TRBJ2-7; tentatively, D is TRBD2 (5 bases). The CDR3 consists of 11 residues. The germline gives CDR1 MGHDK, CDR2 SYGVNS. The germline V and J ends were trimmed by 11 bases and 4 bases, with 12 bases remaining between them. CDR3 sequence (DNA): TGTGCCGCGGACTGGGGATACGAGCAGTACTTC. It is translated as CAADWGYEQYF.

This clonotype was recorded once. This chain connects TRBV12-3 or TRBV12-4 to TRBJ1-1; D remains unclear. V was shortened by 3 bases and J by 2 bases, with 10 bases between the two germline ends. The length of the CDR3 is 14 residues. The CDR3 spells CASSFGLRNTEAFF. The DNA of the CDR3 is TGTGCCAGCAGTTTCGGACTGAGAAACACTGAAGCTTTCTTT.

The chain links TRBV27 to TRBJ2-5, with D possibly TRBD1 on 5 matching bases. CDR1 and CDR2 (germline): MNHEY, SMNVEV (reference sequence). CDR3 size: 15 residues. V was pared by 2 bases and J by 2 bases, with 12 bases between. Here the CDR3 reads CASSLIAGPQETQYF. The CDR3 nucleotides are TGTGCCAGCAGTTTAATAGCAGGGCCTCAAGAGACCCAGTACTTC.

The chain combines TRBV10-2 with TRBJ1-4; D gene ambiguous. The ends were cut back, 6 bases at V and 5 bases at J, with 13 bases in the middle. Germline V gene lookup returns CDR1 WSHSY and CDR2 SAAADI. The CDR3 runs to 14 residues. In nucleotides, the CDR3 is TGCGCCAGCAGATCCCGGGGATCCAATGAAAAACTGTTTTTT. It translates to CASRSRGSNEKLFF.

The chain joins TRBV5-6 to TRBJ2-1, with a tentative D call TRBD2 (6 bases). Per germline, CDR1 SGHDT and CDR2 YYEEEE. The ends were cut back, 4 bases at V and 9 bases at J, with 17 bases in the middle. The CDR3 sequence is 14 residues long. The CDR3 nucleotides are TGTGCCAGCAGCATCCACGGGGGAGTTGGTGAGCAGTTCTTC. Translation: CASSIHGGVGEQFF.

This clonotype was seen just once. One end of the junction fails to match germline, which may point to a read error. The chain uses TRBV2 and TRBJ1-2, with TRBD1 matching over 8 bases. Germline assignment: CDR1 SNHLY and CDR2 FYNNEI. The CDR3 consists of 16 residues. This CDR3 reads CAGSELRTGSDYGYTF. CDR3 nucleotides: TGTGCCGGCAGCGAACTCAGGACAGGGTCGGACTATGGCTACACCTTC.

The J gene is TRBJ1-5, the V gene TRBV19; no definite D call. CDR1 is LNHDA, CDR2 SQIVND, per germline (reference sequence). The ends were cut back, 2 bases at V and 4 bases at J, with 6 bases in the middle. This CDR3 contains 13 residues. CDR3 nucleotide sequence: TGTGCCAGTAGTATATCGGGGAATCAGCCCCAGCATTTT. It codes for CASSISGNQPQHF.

The chain employs TRBV20-1 and TRBJ2-5; D assignment may be TRBD1 or TRBD2 (6 bases each). Germline lookup yields CDR1 DFQATT and CDR2 SNEGSKA (reference sequence). The V and J ends lost 8 bases and 5 bases respectively, with 30 bases between them. This CDR3 is 17 amino acids long. The CDR3 sequence: CSPDSERAQGIGETQYF. The CDR3 DNA follows: TGCAGTCCGGATTCCGAGCGGGCCCAGGGGATTGGGGAGACCCAGTACTTC.

J is TRBJ2-7 and V is TRBV9; 11 nucleotides agree with TRBD2. CDR1 and CDR2 (germline): SGDLS, YYNGEE. The CDR3 has 19 residues. With V trimmed by 4 bases and J by 2 bases, 17 bases remained unmatched. For the CDR3, the DNA is TGTGCCAGCAGCTCTATGACTAGCGGGATTCTCGGGATCCCCTACGAGCAGTACTTC. It encodes CASSSMTSGILGIPYEQYF.

The chain is built from TRBV21-1 and TRBJ2-7; the table's D call, TRBD2, has no DNA check behind it. TRBV21-1 is noted as a pseudogene. This CDR3 region has 10 residues. CDR3 nucleotide sequence: TGTGCCAGAAAACGGGGGGAGGGGTACTTC. This encodes CARKRGEGYF.

The chain combines TRBV5-6 with TRBJ1-6, with 7 bases matching TRBD1. V shed 4 bases, J shed 4 bases, and the junction held 5 bases outside the gene matches. This CDR3 spans 15 amino acids. Germline CDR1 is SGHDT and CDR2 is YYEEEE. As DNA, the CDR3 is TGTGCCAGCAGCACCAGGGGGGATTATAATTCACCCCTCCACTTT. Translated, it gives CASSTRGDYNSPLHF.

The rearrangement joins TRBV7-6 to TRBJ2-3, with D tentatively TRBD1 or TRBD2 (5 bases each). CDR3 size: 17 residues. The V end lost 6 bases, the J end lost 1 base, and 20 bases lay between the germline ends. The germline V gene has CDR1 SGHVS and CDR2 FNYEAQ. The CDR3 nucleotides are TGTGCCAGCAGTCAAAAGCCGGGGCGTCGCCGCACAGATACGCAGTATTTT. Its protein is CASSQKPGRRRTDTQYF.

The CDR3 DNA reads as TGTGCCAGCAGTTACTCATCGGTAGCGGTTATAAGAACAGATACGCAGTATTTT. This encodes CASSYSSVAVIRTDTQYF. This chain links TRBV6-5 with TRBJ2-3; maybe TRBD2 (6 bases). Germline V gives CDR1 MNHEY, CDR2 SVGAGI. V was pared by 0 bases and J by 3 bases, with 19 bases between. The CDR3 consists of 18 residues.

The chain couples TRBV10-3 to TRBJ1-1; the D is unclear. The CDR3 is 14 amino acids. From germline, CDR1 is ENHRY and CDR2 SYGVKD. Deletions cut 3 bases from V and 4 bases from J, with 12 bases between. CDR3 sequence: CAISDRGEGTEAFF. The CDR3 coding sequence is TGTGCCATCAGTGATCGGGGAGAGGGCACTGAAGCTTTCTTT.

The V call is TRBV6-1, the J call TRBJ1-5, with 7 bases aligning to TRBD1. The germline V gene encodes CDR1 MNHNS and CDR2 SASEGT. Unmatched junction bases numbered 11, after V lost 2 bases and J lost 7 bases. This CDR3 has 16 amino acids. CDR3 nucleotide sequence: TGTGCCAGCAGTGAAAGACAGGGAGTGGGTTTACAGCCCCAGCATTTT. Protein product: CASSERQGVGLQPQHF.

The chain joins TRBV5-1 to TRBJ2-7, with D possibly TRBD2 on 6 matching bases. V lost 3 bases, J lost 2 bases, and 12 bases lay in between. The CDR3 spans 14 residues. The germline V gene encodes CDR1 SGHRS and CDR2 YFSETQ. Here the CDR3 reads CASSWRGSAYEQYF. Written as DNA, the CDR3 is TGCGCCAGCAGCTGGAGGGGATCCGCCTACGAGCAGTACTTC.

The V call is TRBV19, the J call TRBJ2-7; 9 bases are a match to TRBD2. CDR3 length: 13 residues. Germline CDR1 and CDR2: LNHDA and SQIVND (reference sequence). The ends lost 3 bases at V and 4 bases at J; junction bases unmatched: 1. The CDR3, as DNA: TGTGCCAGTAGTATGACTAGCGGATACGAGCAGTACTTC. Translation: CASSMTSGYEQYF. Filled out from reference TRBV19 and TRBJ2-7, the complete variable domain reads DGGITQSPKYLFRKEGQNVTLSCEQNLNHDAMYWYRQDPGQGLRLIYYSQIVNDFQKGDIAEGYSVSREKKESFPLTVTSAQKNPTAFYLCASSMTSGYEQYFGPGTRLTVT.

In this sample, this clonotype turned up once. The chain combines TRBV9 with TRBJ1-1, with 7 bases that match TRBD1. Per the germline V gene, CDR1 is SGDLS and CDR2 is YYNGEE. The CDR3 contains 14 residues. The V gene end was trimmed by 3 bases and the J gene end by 6 bases; junction bases not matched to a gene: 8. The CDR3 loop reads CASSGQGTRAEAFF. The DNA of the CDR3 is TGTGCCAGCAGCGGACAGGGAACCCGAGCTGAAGCTTTCTTT.

This clonotype was picked up one time. This chain joins TRBV20-1 and TRBJ2-3; D remains unclear. The CDR3 length is 18 residues. V was pared by 5 bases and J by 1 base, with 25 bases between. Germline values: CDR1 DFQATT, CDR2 SNEGSKA (reference sequence). The CDR3 nucleotides are TGCAGTGCTGCCCGAAGGACCGTAGAGGAAACGGGCACAGATACGCAGTATTTT. Its translation: CSAARRTVEETGTDTQYF.

The rearrangement joins TRBV5-6 to TRBJ2-1; TRBD2 might be the D (6 bases). The V gene's germline CDR1 is SGHDT and CDR2 YYEEEE. This CDR3 has 16 residues. Deletions cut 3 bases from V and 0 bases from J, with 13 bases between. CDR3 in DNA: TGTGCCAGCAGCTCGGACCGGGAGAGCTCCTACAATGAGCAGTTCTTC. Its protein is CASSSDRESSYNEQFF.

This chain uses TRBV15 with TRBJ2-7, with a possible D match to TRBD2 (6 bases). The length of the CDR3 is 13 residues. V lost 5 bases to trimming and J lost 0 bases, with 8 bases between them. The germline V gene has CDR1 LNHNV and CDR2 YYDKDF (reference sequence). CDR3 nucleotides: TGTGCCACCAGCGGCGGGGACTCCTACGAGCAGTACTTC. Its protein product is CATSGGDSYEQYF.